These T cell receptor beta chains were read from a single sample in a study of T cell changes during pregnancy in multiple sclerosis. Method: immunoSEQ multiplex PCR; TCRdb's copy keeps in-frame clones and lacks some. The table has approximately 100,000 clones, 94% seen once; the top ten hold 0.7% to 0.9%. The input for sequencing was peripheral blood, taken before pregnancy. These receptors originate from a female donor with multiple sclerosis, enrolled in a pregnancy study. Each CDR3 is given with its conserved first and last residue. A D gene is named only where the DNA matches it firmly. Size is stated for part of the rows, as once, few or many counts, or as a class when the clone is expanded.

j_gene	v_gene	d_gene	abundance	CDR3nt	CDR3aa
TRBJ2-6	TRBV5-4	-	-	TGTGCCAGCAGCCCGTCTGGGGCCAACGTCCTGACTTTC	CASSPSGANVLTF
TRBJ1-1	TRBV19	-	-	TGTGCCAGTAGTATGATAATACGAGGGAACACTGAAGCTTTCTTT	CASSMIIRGNTEAFF
TRBJ1-1	TRBV5-6	-	few	TGTGCCAGCATCCTCAGGGGACCCGGGTGGGTGAACACTGAAGCTTTCTTT	CASILRGPGWVNTEAFF
TRBJ2-5	TRBV7-2	TRBD2	-	TGTGCCAGCAGCTTAGCGCTGGCTAGCGGGAGTGAGACCCAGTACTTC	CASSLALASGSETQYF
TRBJ2-6	TRBV5-1	TRBD1	-	TGCGCCAGCAGCTTGACGGACAGGGCCCGATCTGGGGCCAACGTCCTGACTTTC	CASSLTDRARSGANVLTF
TRBJ1-1	TRBV7-8	-	-	TGTGCCAGCAGCTTAGCAGGGGTTTTAATTGAAGCTTTCTTT	CASSLAGVLIEAFF
TRBJ1-4	TRBV4-2	-	-	TGTGCCAGCAGCCAAGACGGGACTGGGCATATTAATGAAAAACTGTTTTTT	CASSQDGTGHINEKLFF
TRBJ1-2	TRBV5-1	TRBD1	-	TGCGCCAGCAGCTTCGGGACAGACTATGGCTACACCTTC	CASSFGTDYGYTF
TRBJ2-3	TRBV19	-	-	TGTGCCAGTAGTATAGGCGGGATCCTAGATACGCAGTATTTT	CASSIGGILDTQYF
TRBJ2-7	TRBV2	TRBD2	-	TGTGCCAGCAGTGATAAGGGACTAGCGTCTTACGAGCAGTACTTC	CASSDKGLASYEQYF
TRBJ2-6	TRBV19	-	-	TGTGCCAGTCGTCCGTCGAGGGCGGGGTCTGGGGCCAACGTCCTGACTTTC	CASRPSRAGSGANVLTF
TRBJ1-2	TRBV28	TRBD1	-	TGTGCCAGCAGTTTATTTAACAGGAGGGGGCAGGGCTACACCTTC	CASSLFNRRGQGYTF
TRBJ2-7	TRBV5-5	-	-	TGTGCCAGCAGCTTGGGCCTAGCCGCCACCTACGAGCAGTACTTC	CASSLGLAATYEQYF
TRBJ2-3	TRBV10-3	TRBD1	-	TGTGCCACCCGACAGGGGCTTAATGTAAATACGCAGTATTTT	CATRQGLNVNTQYF
TRBJ2-3	TRBV7-6	TRBD1	-	TGTGCCAGCAGCTCGACAGGGGGGGGCACAGATACGCAGTATTTT	CASSSTGGGTDTQYF
TRBJ2-7	TRBV19	TRBD1	-	TGTGCCAGTAGTCAGGTCGGGACAGGGGTCTCCGAGCAGTACTTC	CASSQVGTGVSEQYF
TRBJ1-1	TRBV29-1	-	few	TGCAGCGTTGCTTCTCTAAATGAAGCTTTCTTT	CSVASLNEAFF
TRBJ1-3	TRBV5-3	-	-	TGTGCCAGACCTACTGGGGGCGTCAGCTCTGGAAACACCATATATTTT	CARPTGGVSSGNTIYF
TRBJ2-5	TRBV18	TRBD1	-	TGTGCCAGCTCACTGTCGAGTGGGACAGGGGTTCGTGAGACCCAGTACTTC	CASSLSSGTGVRETQYF
TRBJ2-3	TRBV5-5	-	-	TGTGCCAGCAGCTTGGTCCCCAGCGGGCCAGATACGCAGTATTTT	CASSLVPSGPDTQYF
TRBJ2-3	TRBV9	-	-	TGTGCCAGCAGCGCTGCACTTAGCACAGATACGCAGTATTTT	CASSAALSTDTQYF
TRBJ2-7	TRBV7-3	TRBD1	-	TGTGCCAGCAGCTTACATCCCCTTCGGACAGGCTACTCCTACGAGCAGTACTTC	CASSLHPLRTGYSYEQYF
TRBJ1-2	TRBV30	TRBD1	-	TGTGCCTGGAGTTGGGACAGGGAATATGGCTACACCTTC	CAWSWDREYGYTF
TRBJ2-2	TRBV19	-	-	TGTGCCAGTAGTATCAGGCCGAACACCGGGGAGCTGTTTTTT	CASSIRPNTGELFF
TRBJ1-5	TRBV6-1	-	-	TGTGCCAGCAGTGCAAAAAGGGGGGGGGATCAGCCCCAGCATTTT	CASSAKRGGDQPQHF
TRBJ2-5	TRBV30	TRBD2	-	TGTGCCTGGAGTGTGGCTAGCGGGGGGATTAGGGAGACCCAGTACTTC	CAWSVASGGIRETQYF
TRBJ2-1	TRBV5-5	TRBD2	-	TGTGCCAGCAGCCCGTTAGCGGGGTCCTACAATGAGCAGTTCTTC	CASSPLAGSYNEQFF
TRBJ2-7	TRBV27	TRBD2	-	TGTGCCAGCAGTTTCCGGGAGGCGGCGTACGAGCAGTACTTC	CASSFREAAYEQYF
TRBJ2-7	TRBV30	TRBD1	-	TGTGCCTGGAGGGGACAGGGGGCTCGTTACGAGCAGTACTTC	CAWRGQGARYEQYF
TRBJ2-7	TRBV28	-	-	TGTGCCAGCAGTTTACAGGGTCTTCCTTCCTACGAGCAGTACTTC	CASSLQGLPSYEQYF
TRBJ1-2	TRBV6-6	TRBD1	-	TGTGCCAGCAGTCTCCCCCGGGACAGGGCTTTCCGTGGCTACACCTTC	CASSLPRDRAFRGYTF
TRBJ1-1	TRBV4-2	-	-	TGTGCCAGCAGCCAAGAGAGTGGAGGAACAGGGCCTGAAGCTTTCTTT	CASSQESGGTGPEAFF
TRBJ2-5	TRBV15	-	-	TGTGCCACCAGCAGAGATTTACAAGAGACCCAGTACTTC	CATSRDLQETQYF
TRBJ1-5	TRBV6-5	-	-	TGTGCCAGCAGCCAGGGTGGCCAGCCCCAGCATTTT	CASSQGGQPQHF
TRBJ1-1	TRBV18	-	-	TGTGCCAGCTCCCCCCGGGGGGCCACTGAAGCTTTCTTT	CASSPRGATEAFF
TRBJ2-3	TRBV27	-	-	TGTGCCAGCAGTTTACATAAGGGGGTAAGGGGCACAGATACGCAGTATTTT	CASSLHKGVRGTDTQYF
TRBJ2-3	TRBV9	TRBD2	-	TGTGCCAGCAGCCCCGGACTAGCGGGAACCAATACGCAGTATTTT	CASSPGLAGTNTQYF
TRBJ1-5	TRBV7-2	-	-	TGTGCCAGCAGCCCCAGGGGCAATCAGCCCCAGCATTTT	CASSPRGNQPQHF
TRBJ2-7	TRBV4-1	TRBD2	-	TGCGCCAGCAGCCAAGATCGGGGGGACTACGAGCAGTACTTC	CASSQDRGDYEQYF
TRBJ2-1	TRBV19	TRBD2	once	TGTGCCAGTAGTGAGCGCGCTAGCGGGAGGGCCAATAACTACAATGAGCAGTTCTTC	CASSERASGRANNYNEQFF
TRBJ2-2	TRBV18	TRBD1	-	TGTGCCAGCTCACTGAACAGACAGGGTCCCTCGAACACCGGGGAGCTGTTTTTT	CASSLNRQGPSNTGELFF
TRBJ1-2	TRBV5-5	-	-	TGTGCCAGCAGCGCCAGGGTCTGGAGTGACTATGGCTACACCTTC	CASSARVWSDYGYTF
TRBJ2-7	TRBV11-2	-	-	TGTGCCAGCAGCTTAGACAGGCACCCCTCCTACGAGCAGTACTTC	CASSLDRHPSYEQYF
TRBJ1-1	TRBV11-2	TRBD1	-	TGTGCCAGCAGCTTCTTAGGGGGGGGACAGGGAGGCACTGAAGCTTTCTTT	CASSFLGGGQGGTEAFF
TRBJ2-1	TRBV7-9	-	-	TGTGCCAGCAGCTTAATCGGACATGTTGAGCAGTTCTTC	CASSLIGHVEQFF
TRBJ2-7	TRBV7-2	-	-	TGTGCCAGCAGCTTAGGTACGGGTCTAGAGCAGTACTTC	CASSLGTGLEQYF
TRBJ1-1	TRBV29-1	TRBD1	-	TGCAGCGTTGCCACCGGGACAGCCACTGAAGCTTTCTTT	CSVATGTATEAFF
TRBJ1-2	TRBV5-4	-	-	TGTGCCAGCAGCTTCGGAGGGCTCCGGTATGGCTACACCTTC	CASSFGGLRYGYTF
TRBJ1-5	TRBV30	-	few	TGTGCCTGGAGTGAGGCTCAGGGAATCGCTAATCAGCCCCAGCATTTT	CAWSEAQGIANQPQHF
TRBJ2-1	TRBV10-1	TRBD1	-	TGCGCCAGCAGCGCGCTTGACAGGGTCTACAATGAGCAGTTCTTC	CASSALDRVYNEQFF
TRBJ2-7	TRBV18	-	-	TGTGCCAGCTCACCACCTTTCAGTTCCTACGAGCAGTACTTC	CASSPPFSSYEQYF
TRBJ1-1	TRBV27	TRBD1	-	TGTGCCAGCAGGAACAGGGGGAACACTGAAGCTTTCTTT	CASRNRGNTEAFF
TRBJ2-3	TRBV6-6	TRBD2	-	TGTGCCAGCAGTCATAGCGGGGCTAGCACAGATACGCAGTATTTT	CASSHSGASTDTQYF
TRBJ2-2	TRBV11-2	-	-	TGTGCCAGCAGCCCGCTGGGGGGGGCCGCCGGGGAGCTGTTTTTT	CASSPLGGAAGELFF
TRBJ2-7	TRBV18	TRBD2	-	TGTGCCAGCTCACCCCGGACTAGCGGGTTTCCCTACGAGCAGTACTTC	CASSPRTSGFPYEQYF